This T cell receptor (beta chain) was sequenced for a study of blood T cells in healthy people across ages. Study-wide context: Template switching caught about one barcoded beta molecule for each two T cells. Study results and limitations: When set beside aged donors, long-lived donors presented more naive CD4+ cells and higher diversity.

This CDR3 contains 18 residues. CDR1 is MNHNS, CDR2 SASEGT, per germline. Losses at the gene ends were 7 bases for V and 5 bases for J; bases not matched to a gene: 19. For the second PCR, which ran for about 7 to 11 cycles, a sample-barcoded 5' primer and a J-beta primer mix were used. TCRdb independently ran MiXCR on the 5' RACE reads; one entry per CDR3 protein. The sample comprises 600,000 to 1,000,000 distinct CDR3 sequences, about 62% of which are singletons, and roughly 22% rests with the top ten. As regards this clonotype: The antigen remains unidentified.

What was sequenced was blood. V and J are TRBV6-1 and TRBJ1-5, with 8 nucleotides matching TRBD1. The receptor comes from a man in his thirties or forties in good health. The CDR3 protein is CASTGQGRGPETYQPQHF. Written as DNA, the CDR3 is TGTGCCAGCACCGGACAGGGAAGGGGGCCGGAAACGTATCAGCCCCAGCATTTT.